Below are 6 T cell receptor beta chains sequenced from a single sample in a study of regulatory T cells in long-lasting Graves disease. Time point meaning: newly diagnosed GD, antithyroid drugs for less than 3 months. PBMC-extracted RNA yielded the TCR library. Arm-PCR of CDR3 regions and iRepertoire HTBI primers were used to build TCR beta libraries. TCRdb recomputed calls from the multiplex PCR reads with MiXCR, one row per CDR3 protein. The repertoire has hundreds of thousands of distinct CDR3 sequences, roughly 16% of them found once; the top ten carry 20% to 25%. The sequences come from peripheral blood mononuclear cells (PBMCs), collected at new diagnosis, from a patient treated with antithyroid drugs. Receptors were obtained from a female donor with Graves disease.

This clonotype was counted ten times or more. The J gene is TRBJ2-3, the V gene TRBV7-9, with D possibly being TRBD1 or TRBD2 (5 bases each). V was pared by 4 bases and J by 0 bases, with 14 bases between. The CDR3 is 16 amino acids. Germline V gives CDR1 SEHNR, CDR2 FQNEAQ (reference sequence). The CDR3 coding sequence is TGTGCCAGCAGCTCCCCTCTGGGGGAGAGCACAGATACGCAGTATTTT. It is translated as CASSSPLGESTDTQYF.

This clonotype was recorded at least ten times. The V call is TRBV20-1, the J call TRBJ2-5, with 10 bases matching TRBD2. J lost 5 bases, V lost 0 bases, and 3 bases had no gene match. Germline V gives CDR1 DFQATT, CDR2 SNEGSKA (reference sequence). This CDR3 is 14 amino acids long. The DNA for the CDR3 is TGCAGTGCTAGAGATCGACTAGCGGGCGAGACCCAGTACTTC. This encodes CSARDRLAGETQYF.

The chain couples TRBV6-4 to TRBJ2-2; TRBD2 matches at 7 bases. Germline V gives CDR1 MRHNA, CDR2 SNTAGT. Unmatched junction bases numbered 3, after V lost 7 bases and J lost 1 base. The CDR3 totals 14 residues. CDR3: CASKAGLNTGELFF. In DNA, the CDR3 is TGTGCCAGCAAAGCGGGGTTGAACACCGGGGAGCTGTTTTTT.

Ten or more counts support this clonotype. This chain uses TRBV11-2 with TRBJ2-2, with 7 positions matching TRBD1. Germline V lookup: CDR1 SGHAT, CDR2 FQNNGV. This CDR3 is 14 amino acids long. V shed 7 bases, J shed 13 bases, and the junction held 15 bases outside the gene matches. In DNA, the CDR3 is TGTGCCAGCACTACCCGGCTTGCACAGGGGACGCTGTTTTTT. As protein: CASTTRLAQGTLFF.

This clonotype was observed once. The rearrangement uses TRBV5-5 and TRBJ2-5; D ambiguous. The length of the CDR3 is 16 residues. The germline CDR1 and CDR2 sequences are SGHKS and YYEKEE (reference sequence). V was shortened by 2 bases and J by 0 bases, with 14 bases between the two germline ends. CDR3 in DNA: TGTGCCAGCAGCTTCGTTGCGAAGTTTTACCAAGAGACCCAGTACTTC. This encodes CASSFVAKFYQETQYF.

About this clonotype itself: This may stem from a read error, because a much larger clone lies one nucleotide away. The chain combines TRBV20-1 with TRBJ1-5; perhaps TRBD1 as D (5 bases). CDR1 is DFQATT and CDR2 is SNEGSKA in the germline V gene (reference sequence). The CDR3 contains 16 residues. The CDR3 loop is CSARAHPRQGGQPRHF. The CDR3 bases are TGCAGTGCTAGAGCCCACCCTCGGCAGGGCGGGCAGCCCCGGCATTTT.